The source of this T cell receptor beta chain is a study of blood T cells in healthy people across ages. The wider study: There was about one barcoded beta molecule captured by template switching per two T cells.

Study findings and constraints: The fall in TCR beta diversity per million T cells was roughly linear with age. Conclusively comparing naive with antigen-experienced cells was impossible with unsorted PBMCs.

With 5 bases clipped from V and 3 bases from J, the junction kept 9 bases outside the gene matches. The CDR3 runs 15 residues. CDR1 is SGHAT and CDR2 is FQNNGV in the germline V gene. About this clonotype itself: Its antigen is unidentified.

Combining a sample-barcoded 5' primer with a J-beta primer mix, a second PCR ran for about 6 to 11 cycles. MiXCR was run by TCRdb on the 5' RACE reads, yielding one entry per CDR3 protein. The data contain over 1,200,000 distinct CDR3 sequences, roughly 64% of them singletons. Total RNA was isolated from each sample in quantities of at least 5 micrograms. The chain has TRBV11-2 and TRBJ1-1, with 7 bases aligning to TRBD1. Input material: blood. The clonotype was recovered from a man aged 18 to 30 in good health. The CDR3 loop reads CASSPSPGQYTEAFF. CDR3 bases: TGTGCCAGCAGCCCAAGCCCGGGACAGTACACTGAAGCTTTCTTT. Complete variable domain (other parts from reference TRBV11-2 and TRBJ1-1): EAGVAQSPRYKIIEKRQSVAFWCNPISGHATLYWYQQILGQGPKLLIQFQNNGVVDDSQLPKDRFSAERLKGVDSTLKIQPAKLEDSAVYLCASSPSPGQYTEAFFGQGTRLTVV.